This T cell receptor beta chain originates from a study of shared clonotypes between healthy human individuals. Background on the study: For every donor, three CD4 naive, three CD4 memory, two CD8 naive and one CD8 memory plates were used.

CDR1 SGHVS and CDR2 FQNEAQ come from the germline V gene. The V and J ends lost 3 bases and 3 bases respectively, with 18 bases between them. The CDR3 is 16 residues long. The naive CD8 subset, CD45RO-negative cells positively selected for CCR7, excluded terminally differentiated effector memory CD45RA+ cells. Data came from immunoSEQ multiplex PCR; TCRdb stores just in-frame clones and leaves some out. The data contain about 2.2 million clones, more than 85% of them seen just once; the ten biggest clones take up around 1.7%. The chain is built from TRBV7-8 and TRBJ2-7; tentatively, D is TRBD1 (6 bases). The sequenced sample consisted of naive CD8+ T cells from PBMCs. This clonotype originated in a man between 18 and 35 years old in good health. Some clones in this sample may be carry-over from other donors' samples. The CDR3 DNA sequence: TGTGCCAGCAGCTTTAACCGGGACACATTAAACTACGAGCAGTACTTC. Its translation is CASSFNRDTLNYEQYF.